The 14 T cell receptor beta chains given below trace back to one sample, sequenced in a study of cytomegalovirus exposure and HLA in healthy donors. A multiplex PCR was run with 60 Vbeta primers and 13 Jbeta primers. Repertoires were generated with immunoSEQ multiplex PCR, while TCRdb's copy carries only in-frame clones and drops some. Counted here are some 120,000 clones, around 80% occurring once; the ten biggest clones make up 3.5% to 5%. The sample consisted of PBMCs. The receptors here all came from a man aged 25-45 years in good health and CMV-seropositive.

This chain uses TRBV6-5 with TRBJ1-5; the match to TRBD1 covers 9 bases. This CDR3 has 15 amino acids. Germline CDR1 and CDR2: MNHEY and SVGAGI. J gave up 1 base and V 6 bases, and 4 bases lay outside the gene matches. The CDR3, as DNA: TGTGCCAGCAGATGGACAGGGGCCAGCAATCAGCCCCAGCATTTT. It yields the protein CASRWTGASNQPQHF.

The V call is TRBV10-3, the J call TRBJ2-1; TRBD2 agrees at 9 bases. The CDR3 covers 13 residues. Germline assignment: CDR1 ENHRY and CDR2 SYGVKD. Losses at the gene ends were 10 bases for V and 6 bases for J; bases not matched to a gene: 7. In nucleotides, the CDR3 is TGTGCCAATTCGCGGCGGGAGGGCAATGAGCAGTTCTTC. This codes for CANSRREGNEQFF.

The chain carries TRBV30 and TRBJ2-2; D may be TRBD1 (5 bases). Deletions cut 3 bases from V and 6 bases from J, with 14 bases between. The CDR3 runs 14 residues. In germline, CDR1 is GTSNPN, CDR2 SVGIG (reference sequence). The CDR3 DNA follows: TGTGCCTGGAGAATAGGGGCCGGATCCGGGGAGCTGTTTTTT. Encoded protein: CAWRIGAGSGELFF.

The J gene is TRBJ1-5, the V gene TRBV18; D not certain. This CDR3 region has 16 residues. With 1 base removed from V and 3 bases from J, the gap between germline ends came to 13 bases. CDR1 is KGHSH, CDR2 LQKENI, per germline. CDR3 residues: CASSPQGDTFNQPQHF. The CDR3 nucleotides read TGTGCCAGCTCACCACAGGGAGACACCTTCAATCAGCCCCAGCATTTT.

The chain carries TRBV5-1 and TRBJ1-2; D is unclear. The V end lost 7 bases, the J end lost 4 bases, and 17 bases lay between the germline ends. The length of the CDR3 is 14 residues. CDR1 and CDR2 from the germline V gene are SGHRS and YFSETQ. The CDR3 region is CASGLDTGSYGYTF. CDR3 nucleotide sequence: TGCGCCAGCGGTCTCGACACCGGCAGCTATGGCTACACCTTC.

The chain has TRBV19 and TRBJ1-2, with TRBD1 as a possible D gene (5 bases). V shed 3 bases and J shed 8 bases, with 16 bases lying between them. CDR3 length: 14 residues. CDR1 LNHDA and CDR2 SQIVND come from the germline V gene (reference sequence). This chain's CDR3 is CASSITGFRFGYTF. The CDR3 nucleotides are TGTGCCAGTAGTATCACAGGATTCAGATTCGGCTACACCTTC. The full variable domain, in which reference TRBV19 and TRBJ1-2 provide the parts outside the CDR3, is DGGITQSPKYLFRKEGQNVTLSCEQNLNHDAMYWYRQDPGQGLRLIYYSQIVNDFQKGDIAEGYSVSREKKESFPLTVTSAQKNPTAFYLCASSITGFRFGYTFGSGTRLTVV.

The J gene is TRBJ2-7, the V gene TRBV7-8; TRBD1 might be the D (6 bases). In germline, CDR1 is SGHVS, CDR2 FQNEAQ. Deletions cut 1 base from V and 7 bases from J, with 14 bases between. The CDR3 is 14 residues long. CDR3 bases: TGTGCCAGCAGCTTAGTGGGGACCCAGGGGGAGCAGTACTTC. Translated: CASSLVGTQGEQYF. The variable domain in full, with the rest retrieved from reference TRBV7-8 and TRBJ2-7, is GAGVSQSPRYKVAKRGQDVALRCDPISGHVSLFWYQQALGQGPEFLTYFQNEAQLDKSGLPSDRFFAERPEGSVSTLKIQRTQQEDSAVYLCASSLVGTQGEQYFGPGTRLTVT.

The chain joins TRBV7-9 to TRBJ2-7, with 10 bases identical to TRBD1. Germline V gene data show CDR1 as SEHNR and CDR2 as FQNEAQ (reference sequence). This CDR3 region has 15 residues. V was pared by 4 bases and J by 5 bases, with 8 bases of the junction left unmatched. CDR3 region: CASSSRDRGSHEQYF. CDR3 DNA sequence: TGTGCCAGCAGCTCCCGGGACAGGGGTTCGCACGAGCAGTACTTC.

The chain recombines TRBV7-8 with TRBJ1-5; D possibly corresponds to TRBD1 (5 bases). There are 19 residues in the CDR3. In germline, CDR1 is SGHVS, CDR2 FQNEAQ. V lost 1 base and J lost 0, with 19 bases in between. The CDR3 region has the DNA TGTGCCAGCAGCTTAGTATTCTTGTCAGGGTCCTATAGCAATCAGCCCCAGCATTTT. It yields the protein CASSLVFLSGSYSNQPQHF.

The chain uses TRBV5-6 and TRBJ1-5; possible D gene TRBD1, 5 bases. CDR1 and CDR2 (germline): SGHDT, YYEEEE. Trimming removed 0 bases from V and 6 bases from J, with 13 bases in between. The CDR3 consists of 15 residues. CDR3 sequence reads: CASSLGQGNRQPQHF. The CDR3 region has the DNA TGTGCCAGCAGCTTGGGTCAGGGTAATCGTCAGCCCCAGCATTTT.

The chain uses TRBV4-3 and TRBJ1-2, with D perhaps matching TRBD1 (5 bases). The V and J ends lost 4 bases and 2 bases respectively, with 11 bases between them. The CDR3 spans 14 residues. Germline CDR1 and CDR2: LGHNA and YSLEER. The CDR3 nucleotides are TGCGCCAGCAGCCCCCAGGGTGGGAACTATGGCTACACCTTC. Protein: CASSPQGGNYGYTF.

The rearrangement links TRBV30 to TRBJ2-1; 7 bases align to TRBD1. V lost 0 bases and J lost 1; bases outside the gene matches: 9. Germline assignment: CDR1 GTSNPN and CDR2 SVGIG (reference sequence). The length of the CDR3 is 17 residues. Here the CDR3 reads CAWSVLRGGLSYNEQFF. As DNA, the CDR3 is TGTGCCTGGAGTGTACTTCGAGGGGGCCTGTCCTACAATGAGCAGTTCTTC.

This clone was counted once. The V and J genes are TRBV4-3 and TRBJ1-1, with D perhaps TRBD1 (5 bases). V was shortened by 3 bases and J by 1 base, with 15 bases between the two germline ends. The germline V gene encodes CDR1 LGHNA and CDR2 YSLEER. The CDR3 is made up of 16 amino acids. The CDR3, as DNA: TGCGCCAGCAGCCAGTACCCCCAGGGTCCGAACACTGAAGCTTTCTTT. It specifies CASSQYPQGPNTEAFF.

The genes are TRBV5-1 and TRBJ1-2, with no clear D. The CDR3 totals 17 residues. Trimming cost V 7 bases and J 5 bases, with 27 bases left between them. Looked up from germline, CDR1 is SGHRS and CDR2 is YFSETQ. Here the CDR3 DNA reads TGCGCCAGCGGCCACGAACGCCATGAGGGCTTCATTTATGGCTACACCTTC. It translates to CASGHERHEGFIYGYTF.